These 11 T cell receptor beta chains share one sample of origin, sequenced in a study of shared clonotypes between healthy human individuals (dated by TCRdb to the early 2020s). The protocol used for the library was the immunoSEQ multiplex PCR assay. Drawn from immuneACCESS, this table holds only the in-frame rearrangements with V and J called that TCRdb kept. Clones are partly lost; checked studies trace under half to an unresolved V gene and leave the rest unexplained. This sample comprises around 2.1 million clones, around 93% of them detected only once. The ten largest clones take up 1.7% of the sample. CD8 naive samples were obtained by positive selection for CCR7 among CD45RO-negative cells, yielding a CD45RA+CCR7+ population from which TemRA cells were excluded. The sequenced sample consisted of naive CD8+ T cells from PBMCs. Explained via the paper, the cell subset or site label denotes: CD45RA+CCR7+. The receptors derive from a man younger than 35 in good health. Some clones in this sample may be carry-over from other donors' samples.

The chain links TRBV14 to TRBJ1-2; possibly TRBD1 for D (6 bases). Per germline, CDR1 SGHDN and CDR2 FVKESK. V was pared by 0 bases and J by 5 bases, with 16 bases between. There are 16 residues in the CDR3. The CDR3 nucleotides are TGTGCCAGCAGCCAAGATACACAGGGAGGTGTTTATGGCTACACCTTC. It is translated as CASSQDTQGGVYGYTF. The variable domain in full, with the rest retrieved from reference TRBV14 and TRBJ1-2, is EAGVTQFPSHSVIEKGQTVTLRCDPISGHDNLYWYRRVMGKEIKFLLHFVKESKQDESGMPNNRFLAERTGGTYSTLKVQPAELEDSGVYFCASSQDTQGGVYGYTFGSGTRLTVV.

The chain is built from TRBV27 and TRBJ2-7, with no clear D. Trimming shortened V by 6 bases and J by 1 base, and 13 bases separated the two germline ends. CDR3 length: 14 amino acids. CDR1 is MNHEY, CDR2 SMNVEV, per germline (reference sequence). CDR3 DNA sequence: TGTGCCAGCAGCGGTCGGAATCCTTCCTACGAGCAGTACTTC. It yields the protein CASSGRNPSYEQYF.

This clone was seen only a few times. This chain uses TRBV2 with TRBJ1-2, with 8 bases aligning to TRBD1. The CDR3 spans 13 residues. V trimming: 7 bases; J trimming: 7 bases; junction bases outside the gene matches: 8. Germline CDR1 reads SNHLY; CDR2 reads FYNNEI. This chain's CDR3 is CASKDRDTSGYTF. The CDR3 DNA is TGTGCCAGCAAGGACAGGGATACAAGTGGCTACACCTTC.

This chain links TRBV27 with TRBJ2-3; D not certain. Trimming shortened V by 1 base and J by 2 bases, and 10 bases separated the two germline ends. Germline V CDR1 and CDR2: MNHEY, SMNVEV (reference sequence). This CDR3 comprises 15 residues. The CDR3 coding sequence is TGTGCCAGCAGTTTATTCTCAGGCGCCACAGATACGCAGTATTTT. Encoded protein: CASSLFSGATDTQYF.

The chain combines TRBV6-1 with TRBJ2-2; D remains ambiguous. Germline CDR1 reads MNHNS; CDR2 reads SASEGT. V lost 1 base and J 3 bases, leaving 12 bases between the germline ends. CDR3 length equals 16 residues. The CDR3: CASSEDFVSHTGELFF. The CDR3, as DNA: TGTGCCAGCAGTGAAGATTTTGTATCCCACACCGGGGAGCTGTTTTTT.

The CDR3 DNA follows: TGTGCCAGCAGCTTAGATCTAGCGGCCACGAACACCGGGGAGCTGTTTTTT. It specifies CASSLDLAATNTGELFF. V gene TRBV7-6 combines with J gene TRBJ2-2, with 7 positions matching TRBD2. Germline assignment: CDR1 SGHVS and CDR2 FNYEAQ. The CDR3 is 17 amino acids. With 1 base clipped from V and 0 bases from J, the junction kept 5 bases outside the gene matches.

This rearrangement joins TRBV19 to TRBJ2-1; 14 bases are shared with TRBD2. This CDR3 spans 15 amino acids. The V gene end was trimmed by 5 bases and the J gene end by 8 bases; junction bases not matched to a gene: 5. CDR1 is LNHDA and CDR2 is SQIVND in the germline V gene (reference sequence). CDR3 sequence (DNA): TGTGCCAGTAGTGCCCGACTAGCGGGAGGGGATGAGCAGTTCTTC. Its protein product is CASSARLAGGDEQFF. The variable domain in full, with the rest retrieved from reference TRBV19 and TRBJ2-1, is DGGITQSPKYLFRKEGQNVTLSCEQNLNHDAMYWYRQDPGQGLRLIYYSQIVNDFQKGDIAEGYSVSREKKESFPLTVTSAQKNPTAFYLCASSARLAGGDEQFFGPGTRLTVL.

This clone was detected once. CDR3 nucleotide sequence: TGTGCCAGCAGTCCTCAGGGACAGGAGAACACTGAAGCTTTCTTT. This encodes CASSPQGQENTEAFF. The chain joins TRBV6-6 to TRBJ1-1, with 8 bases identical to TRBD1. CDR1 is MNHNY, CDR2 SVGAGI, per germline (reference sequence). The V gene end was trimmed by 5 bases and the J gene end by 1 base; junction bases not matched to a gene: 6. The CDR3 spans 15 residues.

The genes are TRBV27 and TRBJ2-7; possibly TRBD2 for D (5 bases). CDR3 length: 16 residues. The V gene's germline CDR1 is MNHEY and CDR2 SMNVEV (reference sequence). Trimming took 8 bases from V and 2 from J, leaving 22 bases between them. CDR3 region: CASGRSLVAKPYEQYF. Here the CDR3 DNA reads TGTGCCAGCGGCCGTTCTTTGGTAGCGAAACCCTACGAGCAGTACTTC.

Comments on this clone: Other nucleotide sequences in the sample specify the same CDR3. The V and J genes are TRBV27 and TRBJ2-3; no definite D call. The germline V gene encodes CDR1 MNHEY and CDR2 SMNVEV (reference sequence). The CDR3 is 13 amino acids. V was shortened by 5 bases and J by 0 bases, with 6 bases between the two germline ends. CDR3 nucleotides: TGTGCCAGCAGTCCGGACAGCACAGATACGCAGTATTTT. Its translation: CASSPDSTDTQYF.

This chain connects TRBV7-6 to TRBJ1-2; unclear D gene. Germline V CDR1 and CDR2: SGHVS, FNYEAQ. The CDR3 spans 16 residues. V was cut by 0 bases and J by 0 bases, with 11 bases left in between. The chain's CDR3 is CASSLAPNLANYGYTF. DNA for the CDR3: TGTGCCAGCAGCTTAGCCCCAAATTTAGCTAACTATGGCTACACCTTC.